What follows is one T cell receptor (beta chain) and its context. V lost 7 bases and J 8 bases, leaving 15 bases between the germline ends. The CDR3 runs 14 residues. CDR1 and CDR2 from the germline V gene are MNHEY and SVGAGI. Methods used by the authors: Counts of nucleated cells, estimated from reference gene primer amplification, were obtained. Sequencing was performed with immunoSEQ multiplex PCR; in TCRdb, only in-frame clones are kept and a portion is missing. V and J calls and clone size follow that table, whereas D and trimming were derived from the DNA. The sample consists of about 480,000 clones, 85% to 90% of them appearing once. The record originates from a study of blood T cell repertoires in COVID-19. Study at large: PBMCs, B-cell-depleted T cells, or T cells provided the cDNA or gDNA that made up the material.

The TCR sequence derives from a woman aged 25 to 39 with acute or convalescent COVID-19. Sample: peripheral blood. This chain joins TRBV6-5 and TRBJ1-6; D is unresolved. The CDR3 loop reads CASTRGGVDSPLHF. The CDR3, as DNA: TGTGCCAGCACCAGAGGCGGGGTTGATTCACCCCTCCACTTT.